Given below is one T cell receptor beta chain in context. This specimen belongs to a study of T cells in Graves' hyperthyroidism and ophthalmopathy. RNA transcripts provided the source from which TCR beta CDR3 regions were amplified. The HTBI primer set was used in a first-round RT-PCR of the TCR CDR3. Via MiXCR, TCRdb re-called the multiplex PCR reads, giving one row per CDR3 protein. The profile shows about 840,000 distinct CDR3 sequences, over 35% of them singletons. Trimming shortened V by 1 base and J by 4 bases, and 8 bases separated the two germline ends. This CDR3 has 14 amino acids. Used for diagnoses were clinical symptoms, serum thyroxine and TRAb, thyroid ultrasound and orbital computed tomography.

This clonotype was sampled from a man younger than 35 with Graves' hyperthyroidism. This sequence joins TRBV12-3 or TRBV12-4 and TRBJ1-5, with D perhaps TRBD1 (5 bases). Sequencing used blood. The CDR3 reads CASSLVQANQPQHF. The CDR3 DNA reads as TGTGCCAGCAGTTTAGTACAGGCAAATCAGCCCCAGCATTTT.